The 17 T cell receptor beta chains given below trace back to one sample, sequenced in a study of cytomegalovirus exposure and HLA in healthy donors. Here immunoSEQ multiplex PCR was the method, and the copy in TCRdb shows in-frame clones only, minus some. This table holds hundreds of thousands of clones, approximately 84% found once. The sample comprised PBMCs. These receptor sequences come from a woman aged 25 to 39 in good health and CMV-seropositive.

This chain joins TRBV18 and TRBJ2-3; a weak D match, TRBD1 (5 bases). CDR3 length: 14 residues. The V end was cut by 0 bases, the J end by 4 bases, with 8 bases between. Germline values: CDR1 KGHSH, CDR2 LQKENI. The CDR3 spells CASSPPQGPDTQYF. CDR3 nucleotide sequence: TGTGCCAGCTCACCACCGCAGGGTCCAGATACGCAGTATTTT.

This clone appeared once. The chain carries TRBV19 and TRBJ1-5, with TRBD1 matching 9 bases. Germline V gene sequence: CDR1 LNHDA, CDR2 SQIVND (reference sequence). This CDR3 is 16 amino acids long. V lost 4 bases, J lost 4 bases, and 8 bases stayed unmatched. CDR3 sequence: CASSTSPGQGNQPQHF. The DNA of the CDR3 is TGTGCCAGTAGTACTTCTCCGGGACAGGGAAATCAGCCCCAGCATTTT.

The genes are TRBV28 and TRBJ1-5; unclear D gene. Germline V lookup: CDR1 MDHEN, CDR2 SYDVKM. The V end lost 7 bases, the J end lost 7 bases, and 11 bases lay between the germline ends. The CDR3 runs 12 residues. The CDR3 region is CASTPGWQPQHF. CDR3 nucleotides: TGTGCCAGCACCCCGGGATGGCAGCCCCAGCATTTT.

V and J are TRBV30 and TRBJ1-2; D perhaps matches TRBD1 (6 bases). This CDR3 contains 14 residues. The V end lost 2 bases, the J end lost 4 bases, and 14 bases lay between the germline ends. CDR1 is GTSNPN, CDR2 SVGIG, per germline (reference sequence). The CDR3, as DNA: TGTGCCTGGAGTCGGGACAATCTCCTCTATGGCTACACCTTC. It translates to CAWSRDNLLYGYTF.

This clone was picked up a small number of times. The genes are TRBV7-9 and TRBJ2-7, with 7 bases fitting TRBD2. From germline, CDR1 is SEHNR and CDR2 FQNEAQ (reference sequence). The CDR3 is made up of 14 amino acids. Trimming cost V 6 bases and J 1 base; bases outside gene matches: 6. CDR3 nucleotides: TGTGCCAGCAGTTCCGGACTAGTATCCTACGAGCAGTACTTC. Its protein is CASSSGLVSYEQYF.

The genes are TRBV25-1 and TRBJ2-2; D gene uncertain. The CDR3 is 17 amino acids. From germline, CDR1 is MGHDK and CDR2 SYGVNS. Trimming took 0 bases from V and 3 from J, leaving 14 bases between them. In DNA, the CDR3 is TGTGCCAGCAGTGAATATTTCACTAACGGAGACACCGGGGAGCTGTTTTTT. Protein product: CASSEYFTNGDTGELFF.

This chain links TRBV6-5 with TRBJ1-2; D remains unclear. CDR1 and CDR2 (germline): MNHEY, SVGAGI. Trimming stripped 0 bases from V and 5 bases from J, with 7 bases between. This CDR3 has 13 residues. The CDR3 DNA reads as TGTGCCAGCAGTTACTCCAGAACGTATGGCTACACCTTC. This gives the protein CASSYSRTYGYTF.

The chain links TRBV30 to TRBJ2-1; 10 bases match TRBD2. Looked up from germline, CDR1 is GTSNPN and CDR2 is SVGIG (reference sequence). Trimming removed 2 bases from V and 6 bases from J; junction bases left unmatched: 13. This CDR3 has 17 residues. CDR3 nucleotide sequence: TGTGCCTGGAGTTCTAGCGGGAGATCGTTTCAGGGCAATGAGCAGTTCTTC. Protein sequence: CAWSSSGRSFQGNEQFF.

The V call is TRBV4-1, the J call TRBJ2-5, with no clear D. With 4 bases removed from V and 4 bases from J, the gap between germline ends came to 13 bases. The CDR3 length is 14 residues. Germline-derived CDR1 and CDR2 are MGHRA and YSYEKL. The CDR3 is CASSLRTRTETQYF. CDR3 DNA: TGCGCCAGCAGCCTGAGAACCCGTACAGAGACCCAGTACTTC.

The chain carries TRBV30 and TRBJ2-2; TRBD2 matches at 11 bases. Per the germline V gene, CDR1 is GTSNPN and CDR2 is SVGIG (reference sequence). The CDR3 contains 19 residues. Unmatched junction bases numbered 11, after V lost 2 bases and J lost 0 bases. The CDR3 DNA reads TGTGCCTGGAGTAGGGATGTACTAGCGGGAGTTCCGAACACCGGGGAGCTGTTTTTT. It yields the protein CAWSRDVLAGVPNTGELFF.

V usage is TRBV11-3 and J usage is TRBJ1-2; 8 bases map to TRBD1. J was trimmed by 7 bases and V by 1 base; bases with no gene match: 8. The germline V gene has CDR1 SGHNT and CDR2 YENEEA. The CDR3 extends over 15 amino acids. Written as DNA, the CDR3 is TGTGCCAGCAGCTTAGGACAGGGGAAGGGCGTTGGCTACACCTTC. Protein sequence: CASSLGQGKGVGYTF.

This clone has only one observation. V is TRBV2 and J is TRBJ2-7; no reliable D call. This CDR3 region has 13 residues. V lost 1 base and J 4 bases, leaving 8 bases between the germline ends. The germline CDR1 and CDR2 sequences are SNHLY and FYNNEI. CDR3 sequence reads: CASSEGAAYEQYF. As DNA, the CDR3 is TGTGCCAGCAGTGAAGGGGCAGCTTACGAGCAGTACTTC.

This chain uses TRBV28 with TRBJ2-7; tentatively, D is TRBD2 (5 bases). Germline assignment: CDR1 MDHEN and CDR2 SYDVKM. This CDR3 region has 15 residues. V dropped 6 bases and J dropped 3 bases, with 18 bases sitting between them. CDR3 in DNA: TGTGCCAGCAGACCTACCAGTGGGAGTCTCTACGAGCAGTACTTC. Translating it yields CASRPTSGSLYEQYF. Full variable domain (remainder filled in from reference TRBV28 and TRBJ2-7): DVKVTQSSRYLVKRTGEKVFLECVQDMDHENMFWYRQDPGLGLRLIYFSYDVKMKEKGDIPEGYSVSREKKERFSLILESASTNQTSMYLCASRPTSGSLYEQYFGPGTRLTVT.

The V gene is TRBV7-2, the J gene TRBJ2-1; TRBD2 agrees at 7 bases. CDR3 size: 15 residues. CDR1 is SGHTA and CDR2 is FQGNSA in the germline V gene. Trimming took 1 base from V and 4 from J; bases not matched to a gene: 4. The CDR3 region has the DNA TGTGCCAGCAGCTTAGTTTGGGGGGGTTACAATGAGCAGTTCTTC. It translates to CASSLVWGGYNEQFF.

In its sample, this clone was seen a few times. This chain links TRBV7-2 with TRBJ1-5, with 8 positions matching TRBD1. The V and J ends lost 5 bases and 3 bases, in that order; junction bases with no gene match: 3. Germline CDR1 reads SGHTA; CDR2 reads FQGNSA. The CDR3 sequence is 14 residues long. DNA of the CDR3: TGTGCCAGCAGCGTGACAGGGGACAATCAGCCCCAGCATTTT. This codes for CASSVTGDNQPQHF.

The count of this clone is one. This CDR3 reads CASSQGWTDRGEQPQHF. DNA for the CDR3: TGTGCCAGCAGCCAAGGGTGGACGGACAGGGGTGAACAGCCCCAGCATTTT. This chain joins TRBV16 and TRBJ1-5, with TRBD1 matching over 9 bases. J gave up 7 bases and V 2 bases, and 12 bases lay outside the gene matches. CDR3 length: 17 amino acids. Germline assignment: CDR1 KGHSY and CDR2 FQNENV.

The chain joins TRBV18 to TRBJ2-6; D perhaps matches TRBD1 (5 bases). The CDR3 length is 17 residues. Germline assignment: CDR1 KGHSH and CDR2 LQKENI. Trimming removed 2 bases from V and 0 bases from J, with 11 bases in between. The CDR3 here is CASSPAGDSSGANVLTF. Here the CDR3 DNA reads TGTGCCAGCTCACCAGCAGGTGACAGCTCTGGGGCCAACGTCCTGACTTTC.